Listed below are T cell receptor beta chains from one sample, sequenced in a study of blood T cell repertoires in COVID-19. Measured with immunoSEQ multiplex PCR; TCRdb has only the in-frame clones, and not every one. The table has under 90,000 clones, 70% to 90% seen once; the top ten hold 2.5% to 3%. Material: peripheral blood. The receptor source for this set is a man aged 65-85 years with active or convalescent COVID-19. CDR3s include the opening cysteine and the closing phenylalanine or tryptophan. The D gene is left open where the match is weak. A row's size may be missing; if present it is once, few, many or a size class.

CDR3aa: CASSSGGGTNEQYF
CDR3nt: TGCGCCAGCAGCTCCGGTGGGGGGACCAACGAGCAGTACTTC
j_gene: TRBJ2-7
v_gene: TRBV5-1
abundance: NA
d_gene: NA

CDR3aa: CASSQVTGVTEKLFF
CDR3nt: TGCGCCAGCAGCCAAGTGACAGGAGTGACTGAAAAACTGTTTTTT
j_gene: TRBJ1-4
v_gene: TRBV4-1
abundance: NA
d_gene: NA

CDR3aa: CASSLNAGRGTGELFF
CDR3nt: TGCGCCAGCAGCTTGAATGCAGGGCGTGGCACCGGGGAGCTGTTTTTT
j_gene: TRBJ2-2
v_gene: TRBV5-1
abundance: NA
d_gene: NA

CDR3aa: CATRGGREQYF
CDR3nt: TGTGCCACCCGGGGGGGGAGAGAGCAGTACTTC
j_gene: TRBJ2-7
v_gene: TRBV6-5
abundance: NA
d_gene: TRBD2

CDR3aa: CASSIQRASAGELFF
CDR3nt: TGTGCCAGCAGTATCCAGAGGGCCTCGGCCGGGGAGCTGTTTTTT
j_gene: TRBJ2-2
v_gene: TRBV2
abundance: NA
d_gene: NA

CDR3aa: CASSKEPGATHEQYF
CDR3nt: TGTGCCAGCAGCAAGGAGCCGGGAGCCACCCACGAGCAGTACTTC
j_gene: TRBJ2-7
v_gene: TRBV21-1
abundance: once
d_gene: NA

CDR3aa: CASIGRVAGAGENTGELFF
CDR3nt: TGTGCCAGCATAGGAAGGGTAGCGGGAGCAGGGGAGAACACCGGGGAGCTGTTTTTT
j_gene: TRBJ2-2
v_gene: TRBV3-1/TRBV3-2
abundance: NA
d_gene: TRBD2

CDR3aa: CASNKQETQYF
CDR3nt: TGTGCCAGCAATAAACAAGAGACCCAGTACTTC
j_gene: TRBJ2-5
v_gene: TRBV5-5
abundance: NA
d_gene: NA

CDR3aa: CASSPSGGLGTEAFF
CDR3nt: TGTGCCAGCTCTCCGAGCGGGGGGCTGGGCACTGAAGCTTTCTTT
j_gene: TRBJ1-1
v_gene: TRBV18
abundance: NA
d_gene: NA

CDR3aa: CANKRDSEDEQFF
CDR3nt: TGTGCCAACAAAAGGGACTCTGAGGATGAGCAGTTCTTC
j_gene: TRBJ2-1
v_gene: TRBV12-3/TRBV12-4
abundance: NA
d_gene: NA

CDR3aa: CAISSGREYNSPLHF
CDR3nt: TGTGCCATCAGTTCCGGACGGGAGTATAATTCACCCCTCCACTTT
j_gene: TRBJ1-6
v_gene: TRBV10-3
abundance: NA
d_gene: NA

CDR3aa: CASSMRQGNDEQYF
CDR3nt: TGTGCCAGTAGTATGCGCCAGGGGAACGACGAGCAGTACTTC
j_gene: TRBJ2-7
v_gene: TRBV19
abundance: few
d_gene: NA

CDR3aa: CASSLGGSGGADTQYF
CDR3nt: TGTGCCAGCAGCTTAGGAGGTAGCGGGGGGGCAGATACGCAGTATTTT
j_gene: TRBJ2-3
v_gene: TRBV11-2
abundance: NA
d_gene: TRBD2

CDR3aa: CATKTGSSNQPQHF
CDR3nt: TGTGCCACCAAGACAGGGTCTAGCAATCAGCCCCAGCATTTT
j_gene: TRBJ1-5
v_gene: TRBV6-6
abundance: NA
d_gene: TRBD1

CDR3aa: CASSLDGGIGTDTQYF
CDR3nt: TGTGCCAGCAGTTTGGACGGGGGAATTGGCACAGATACGCAGTATTTT
j_gene: TRBJ2-3
v_gene: TRBV7-2
abundance: once
d_gene: NA

CDR3aa: CASSLDLGNTGELFF
CDR3nt: TGCGCCAGCAGCTTGGACCTCGGGAACACCGGGGAGCTGTTTTTT
j_gene: TRBJ2-2
v_gene: TRBV5-1
abundance: NA
d_gene: NA

CDR3aa: CAWSPQGLYNEKLFF
CDR3nt: TGTGCCTGGAGTCCGCAGGGTCTTTATAATGAAAAACTGTTTTTT
j_gene: TRBJ1-4
v_gene: TRBV30
abundance: NA
d_gene: NA

CDR3aa: CARYSPFENTGELFF
CDR3nt: TGCGCCCGGTACTCCCCGTTTGAGAACACCGGGGAGCTGTTTTTT
j_gene: TRBJ2-2
v_gene: TRBV10-1
abundance: NA
d_gene: NA

CDR3aa: CASSPRQGNGYTF
CDR3nt: TGTGCCAGCAGCCCGAGACAGGGGAATGGCTACACCTTC
j_gene: TRBJ1-2
v_gene: TRBV12-3/TRBV12-4
abundance: NA
d_gene: TRBD1

CDR3aa: CSVELTGSYEQYF
CDR3nt: TGCAGCGTTGAGTTGACAGGTTCCTACGAGCAGTACTTC
j_gene: TRBJ2-7
v_gene: TRBV29-1
abundance: NA
d_gene: NA

CDR3aa: CSALETDTQYF
CDR3nt: TGCAGTGCTCTAGAGACAGATACGCAGTATTTT
j_gene: TRBJ2-3
v_gene: TRBV20-1
abundance: NA
d_gene: NA

CDR3aa: CASSLALNYGYTF
CDR3nt: TGTGCCAGCAGTTTGGCCCTCAACTATGGCTACACCTTC
j_gene: TRBJ1-2
v_gene: TRBV27
abundance: NA
d_gene: NA

CDR3aa: CASSSPGTGWGGYTF
CDR3nt: TGTGCCAGCAGTAGTCCCGGGACAGGGTGGGGTGGCTACACCTTC
j_gene: TRBJ1-2
v_gene: TRBV2
abundance: NA
d_gene: TRBD1

CDR3aa: CASSQEWAGVSYNEQFF
CDR3nt: TGCGCCAGCAGCCAAGAGTGGGCGGGGGTCTCCTACAATGAGCAGTTCTTC
j_gene: TRBJ2-1
v_gene: TRBV4-1
abundance: NA
d_gene: TRBD2

CDR3aa: CASRQDRGKTEAFF
CDR3nt: TGCGCCAGCAGACAAGACAGGGGTAAGACTGAAGCTTTCTTT
j_gene: TRBJ1-1
v_gene: TRBV23-1
abundance: NA
d_gene: TRBD1

CDR3aa: CATSSLLGATDTQYF
CDR3nt: TGTGCCACCAGCAGTCTCCTTGGAGCGACAGATACGCAGTATTTT
j_gene: TRBJ2-3
v_gene: TRBV15
abundance: NA
d_gene: NA

CDR3aa: CASSSGQPNSPLHF
CDR3nt: TGTGCCAGCAGCTCGGGACAACCAAATTCACCCCTCCACTTT
j_gene: TRBJ1-6
v_gene: TRBV6-5
abundance: NA
d_gene: NA

CDR3aa: CASSLIVPTGAINYGYTF
CDR3nt: TGCGCCAGCAGCCTCATCGTACCGACAGGGGCGATAAACTATGGCTACACCTTC
j_gene: TRBJ1-2
v_gene: TRBV5-1
abundance: NA
d_gene: TRBD1

CDR3aa: CASRPQGGNQPQHF
CDR3nt: TGTGCCAGCAGACCACAGGGTGGCAATCAGCCCCAGCATTTT
j_gene: TRBJ1-5
v_gene: TRBV6-5
abundance: once
d_gene: NA

CDR3aa: CASSLEGSTGNTIYF
CDR3nt: TGTGCCAGCAGCTTAGAGGGGTCAACTGGAAACACCATATATTTT
j_gene: TRBJ1-3
v_gene: TRBV7-8
abundance: NA
d_gene: NA

CDR3aa: CASSPFDRIRNEQYF
CDR3nt: TGCGCCAGCAGTCCTTTCGACAGGATTAGGAACGAGCAGTACTTC
j_gene: TRBJ2-7
v_gene: TRBV10-1
abundance: few
d_gene: NA

CDR3aa: CAISSNDRGPGYTF
CDR3nt: TGTGCCATCAGCTCTAACGACAGGGGGCCGGGCTACACCTTC
j_gene: TRBJ1-2
v_gene: TRBV10-3
abundance: few
d_gene: TRBD1

CDR3aa: CASSRTGDSNQPQHF
CDR3nt: TGTGCCAGTAGTAGGACAGGGGATAGCAATCAGCCCCAGCATTTT
j_gene: TRBJ1-5
v_gene: TRBV19
abundance: NA
d_gene: TRBD1

CDR3aa: CASSFRRGYGYTF
CDR3nt: TGTGCCAGCAGCTTTAGAAGGGGCTATGGCTACACCTTC
j_gene: TRBJ1-2
v_gene: TRBV5-6
abundance: once
d_gene: NA

CDR3aa: CASSATPQGRNEQFF
CDR3nt: TGTGCCAGCAGCGCCACCCCTCAGGGTAGGAATGAGCAGTTCTTC
j_gene: TRBJ2-1
v_gene: TRBV9
abundance: NA
d_gene: NA

CDR3aa: CASSPGSYNEKLFF
CDR3nt: TGTGCCAGCAGCCCCGGGTCCTATAATGAAAAACTGTTTTTT
j_gene: TRBJ1-4
v_gene: TRBV28
abundance: NA
d_gene: NA

CDR3aa: CASSKTGTGNYEQYF
CDR3nt: TGCGCCAGCAGCAAAACCGGGACAGGGAACTACGAGCAGTACTTC
j_gene: TRBJ2-7
v_gene: TRBV5-1
abundance: once
d_gene: TRBD1

CDR3aa: CASSQLRTGTYGYTF
CDR3nt: TGTGCCAGTAGTCAACTAAGGACAGGGACCTATGGCTACACCTTC
j_gene: TRBJ1-2
v_gene: TRBV19
abundance: once
d_gene: TRBD1

CDR3aa: CASSQDRQGFREQYF
CDR3nt: TGTGCCAGCAGCCAAGATAGACAGGGGTTCAGGGAGCAGTACTTC
j_gene: TRBJ2-7
v_gene: TRBV3-1/TRBV3-2
abundance: NA
d_gene: TRBD1

CDR3aa: CATMGLHGYTF
CDR3nt: TGTGCCACAATGGGGCTTCATGGCTACACCTTC
j_gene: TRBJ1-2
v_gene: TRBV25-1
abundance: NA
d_gene: NA